This T cell receptor beta chain derives from a study of T cells in localized non-small cell lung cancer (dated by TCRdb to about 2020). Notes on the research overall: T cell repertoires of approximately 250 early-stage NSCLC patients were analyzed, with tumors being compared against uninvolved tumor-adjacent lungs. The cohort was made up of 236 treatment-naive NSCLC patients whose localized lung tumors had been resected. NSCLC patients had a mean age of roughly 66 years, and fewer than 150 were male and 107 female.

The paper as a whole reports these results and caveats: Of the top 100 tumor clones, a median of 57 were detected in paired uninvolved adjacent lung; 28 were also among that lung's top 100. Since the design was exploratory, TCR variables were selected using unadjusted p-values with no false-discovery rate correction. Because multi-region sequencing of the tumors was not done, intratumor heterogeneity could not be ruled out. Higher blood T cell density associated with longer overall survival, while higher adjacent-lung clonality associated with shorter survival. Uninvolved tumor-adjacent lung showed the highest T cell clonality, higher than tumor, which suggests more focused antigenic responses in the uninvolved tumor-adjacent lung.

Cut back by 5 bases and 0 bases, the V and J ends lie 10 bases apart. The CDR3 numbers 15 residues from cysteine through phenylalanine. CDR3 DNA only is kept here, 45 bases in frame from base 1. CDR1 and CDR2 were assigned from the germline V gene as KGHSH and LQKENI. At diagnosis, peripheral blood, uninvolved tumor-adjacent lung and tumor were collected and stored as a combination of fresh-frozen and FFPE material. For TCR repertoire profiling, the blood samples were analyzed as peripheral blood mononuclear cells. Concerning this clone itself: No antigen is known for it. No base quality information exists; no much larger clone differs at one position.

TCR beta CDR3 regions were sequenced from DNA using the immunoSEQ Assay. As for the original processing: T cell density was computed as TCR beta template counts normalized to usable DNA estimated by amplifying housekeeping genes. Using the preseqR package, richness was estimated by extrapolating to 120,000 templates for tissue samples and 400,000 templates for PBMC samples. Clonality was taken to be one minus Pielou's evenness. Tissue-enriched TCRs were identified through differential abundance testing performed on productive amino-acid clonotypes, with a minimum total count of 5 and an alpha of 0.1. The Jaccard Index and the Morisita Overlap Index were used to quantify repertoire overlap between compartments. GLIPH clustered TCR beta CDR3s with public tetramer-defined viral CDR3s; viral motifs required at least three viral sequences plus V-gene enrichment. The table was pulled from immuneACCESS by TCRdb, which kept in-frame rearrangements only. Such tables lose some clones; where checked, under half of the loss comes from unresolved V genes, and the rest has no known cause. V and J calls and clone size come straight from that table; D and trimming were deduced from the DNA. In all, the sample holds 20,000 or so clones, and about nine tenths of those were seen once. Clones ranked in the top ten supply 6.5% to 8.5% of the sample.

The sequence is built from TRBV18 and TRBJ2-2; TRBD2 could be the D gene, as 5 bases match. The sample here was peripheral blood, taken before any cancer treatment. The source is a woman between 40 and 69 years old with stage I lung adenocarcinoma. In nucleotides, the sequence is TGTGCCAGCTCAGTGGACTTGACGAACACCGGGGAGCTGTTTTTT. Translated, this is CASSVDLTNTGELFF. Here the CDR3 is joined to the reference TRBV18 and TRBJ2-2 genes, and the full variable domain is: NAGVMQNPRHLVRRRGQEARLRCSPMKGHSHVYWYRQLPEEGLKFMVYLQKENIIDESGMPKERFSAEFPKEGPSILRIQQVVRGDSAAYFCASSVDLTNTGELFFGEGSRLTVL.